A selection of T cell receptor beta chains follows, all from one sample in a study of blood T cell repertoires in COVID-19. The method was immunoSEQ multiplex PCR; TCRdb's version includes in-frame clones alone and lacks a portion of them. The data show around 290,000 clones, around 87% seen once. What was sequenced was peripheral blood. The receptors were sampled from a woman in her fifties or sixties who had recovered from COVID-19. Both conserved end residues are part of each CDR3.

CDR3aa: CASSLSHTEAFF
v_gene: TRBV28
j_gene: TRBJ1-1

CDR3aa: CASSSLGGPGELFF
v_gene: TRBV9
j_gene: TRBJ2-2

CDR3aa: CASSMGSGGRTGELFF
v_gene: TRBV19
j_gene: TRBJ2-2

CDR3aa: CASSEAPRGFAGNTIYF
v_gene: TRBV6-1
j_gene: TRBJ1-3

CDR3aa: CASRRTVNNEKLFF
v_gene: TRBV28
j_gene: TRBJ1-4

CDR3aa: CASSLAGQGNSPLHF
v_gene: TRBV5-1
j_gene: TRBJ1-6

CDR3aa: CASSSLESGSDTQYF
v_gene: TRBV14
j_gene: TRBJ2-3

CDR3aa: CAWSRARGGRKDTQYF
v_gene: TRBV30
j_gene: TRBJ2-3

CDR3aa: CASSPGSGSYEQYF
v_gene: TRBV5-6
j_gene: TRBJ2-7

CDR3aa: CATSDGTGFGQPQHF
v_gene: TRBV24-1
j_gene: TRBJ1-5

CDR3aa: CSAASSGSSEQYF
v_gene: TRBV29-1
j_gene: TRBJ2-7

CDR3aa: CASSAGGPLEQFF
v_gene: TRBV6-2/TRBV6-3
j_gene: TRBJ2-1

CDR3aa: CASRTKVGDEQFF
v_gene: TRBV27
j_gene: TRBJ2-1

CDR3aa: CASSLAGTGPTDTQYF
v_gene: TRBV5-1
j_gene: TRBJ2-3

CDR3aa: CASSRNGQAATEAFF
v_gene: TRBV4-1
j_gene: TRBJ1-1

CDR3aa: CASSELQGYSNQPQHF
v_gene: TRBV6-1
j_gene: TRBJ1-5

CDR3aa: CASSSRTGNTGELFF
v_gene: TRBV11-3
j_gene: TRBJ2-2

CDR3aa: CASSPTGKPYEQYF
v_gene: TRBV18
j_gene: TRBJ2-7

CDR3aa: CASSPTGMGEKLFF
v_gene: TRBV5-4
j_gene: TRBJ1-4

CDR3aa: CASKDRGGAEAFF
v_gene: TRBV5-4
j_gene: TRBJ1-1

CDR3aa: CASSRGQGGEKLFF
v_gene: TRBV6-6
j_gene: TRBJ1-4

CDR3aa: CASSSTQGNTIYF
v_gene: TRBV18
j_gene: TRBJ1-3

CDR3aa: CASSKLTGGVDNEQFF
v_gene: TRBV7-2
j_gene: TRBJ2-1

CDR3aa: CASSPGQGFTDTQYF
v_gene: TRBV7-3
j_gene: TRBJ2-3

CDR3aa: CASTAQGGSYEQYF
v_gene: TRBV28
j_gene: TRBJ2-7

CDR3aa: CASSLAPQGWGKLFF
v_gene: TRBV11-2
j_gene: TRBJ1-4

CDR3aa: CASSQIQPQHF
v_gene: TRBV6-5
j_gene: TRBJ1-5

CDR3aa: CATSREPSGETQYF
v_gene: TRBV15
j_gene: TRBJ2-5

CDR3aa: CASSAGLAGYNEQFF
v_gene: TRBV7-9
j_gene: TRBJ2-1